This entry describes one T cell receptor (beta chain). Its target is unknown. The sample belongs to a study of T cells in Graves' hyperthyroidism and ophthalmopathy. The study's findings and limits: The model made its ophthalmopathy prediction, and onset followed a median approximately 7 months later. Blood samples included most of the expanded thyroid clonotypes exceeding 0.001.

Researchers barred patients who had uncontrolled infection, other autoimmune disease, pregnancy or lactation. The authors took PBMCs from over 8.5 ml fresh peripheral blood. Template material for amplifying TCR beta CDR3 regions consisted of RNA transcripts. Carried out on the TCR CDR3, a first-round RT-PCR used the HTBI primer set. TCRdb re-derived calls from the multiplex PCR reads in MiXCR, one entry per CDR3 protein. This sample has a few hundred thousand distinct CDR3 sequences; approximately 23% occur once, and the top ten carry 49%. The clonotype comes from a woman between 65 and 79 years old with Graves' ophthalmopathy. Sequencing was done on a sample of blood.

DNA for the CDR3: TGTGCCAGCAGCGGGGGACAGGGGGTGACCCAGTACTTC. Residues: CASSGGQGVTQYF. The chain combines TRBV5-6 with TRBJ2-5, with TRBD1 matching 11 bases. CDR1 is SGHDT, CDR2 YYEEEE, per germline. V lost 4 bases to trimming and J lost 7 bases; unmatched junction nucleotides: 3. This CDR3 spans 13 amino acids.